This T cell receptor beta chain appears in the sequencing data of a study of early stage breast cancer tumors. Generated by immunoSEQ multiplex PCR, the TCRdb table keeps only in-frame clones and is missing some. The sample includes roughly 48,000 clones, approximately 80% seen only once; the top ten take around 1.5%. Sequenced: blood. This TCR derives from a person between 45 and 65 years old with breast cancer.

CDR3 sequence reads: CASVERNSGETQYF. The CDR3 DNA sequence: TGTGCCAGCGTAGAGCGGAATAGCGGGGAGACCCAGTACTTC. The rearrangement links TRBV25-1 to TRBJ2-5, with 7 bases identical to TRBD2. This CDR3 has 14 residues. V shed 8 bases and J 5 bases; nucleotides not matched to a gene: 11. Germline assignment: CDR1 MGHDK and CDR2 SYGVNS.